The 13 T cell receptor beta chains below all came from one sample that was sequenced in a study of blood T cell repertoires in COVID-19. The method was immunoSEQ multiplex PCR; TCRdb's version includes in-frame clones alone and lacks a portion of them. The sample holds roughly 63,000 clones; 70% to 85% are singletons and the top ten take less than 10%. The sample taken for sequencing was peripheral blood. These receptors all stem from a human donor in a cohort sampled during active COVID-19.

The chain joins TRBV30 to TRBJ1-2, with TRBD1 matching over 9 bases. The CDR3 is 15 residues long. Unmatched junction bases numbered 13, after V lost 1 base and J lost 10 bases. Germline CDR1 reads GTSNPN; CDR2 reads SVGIG (reference sequence). The CDR3 sequence: CAWSGLSGTGNFYTF. In nucleotides, the CDR3 is TGTGCCTGGAGTGGCCTTTCCGGGACAGGGAATTTCTACACCTTC.

This clone appeared a single time. The V call is TRBV10-3, the J call TRBJ1-5; maybe TRBD1 (5 bases). Per germline, CDR1 ENHRY and CDR2 SYGVKD. V dropped 3 bases and J dropped 5 bases, with 20 bases sitting between them. The CDR3 spans 17 residues. CDR3 amino acids: CAISDPRGGEGDQPQHF. As DNA, the CDR3 is TGTGCCATCAGTGACCCCCGTGGGGGGGAAGGAGATCAGCCCCAGCATTTT.

The rearrangement links TRBV4-2 to TRBJ2-1, with D possibly matching TRBD2 (6 bases). The CDR3 is 16 residues long. In germline, CDR1 is LGHNA, CDR2 YNFKEQ. The V end was cut by 0 bases, the J end by 2 bases, with 11 bases between. CDR3 region: CASSQDITGAYNEQFF. As DNA, the CDR3 is TGTGCCAGCAGCCAAGATATAACGGGGGCCTACAATGAGCAGTTCTTC.

The chain has TRBV7-2 and TRBJ2-2; 12 bases map to TRBD2. The germline V gene has CDR1 SGHTA and CDR2 FQGNSA. V lost 4 bases to trimming and J lost 5 bases; unmatched junction nucleotides: 8. The CDR3 totals 17 residues. The CDR3 here is CASSSLLAGGTTGELFF. The CDR3 nucleotides read TGTGCCAGCAGCTCCCTCCTAGCGGGAGGGACGACCGGGGAGCTGTTTTTT.

The chain is built from TRBV6-6 and TRBJ1-1, with 7 bases aligning to TRBD1. Germline V gene sequence: CDR1 MNHNY, CDR2 SVGAGI (reference sequence). V lost 6 bases and J lost 6; bases outside the gene matches: 25. The CDR3 consists of 19 residues. CDR3 coding DNA: TGTGCCAGCAGCTACACCCTATGGGACAGCCAAAAGTACTCCCCTGAAGCTTTCTTT. It specifies CASSYTLWDSQKYSPEAFF.

A single count supports this clone. The rearrangement joins TRBV12-3 or TRBV12-4 to TRBJ1-5; D perhaps matches TRBD1 (6 bases). This CDR3 region has 13 residues. Trimming pared 4 bases from V and 7 bases from J, leaving 11 bases between. CDR3 amino acids: CASSSGTNQPQHF. The CDR3 DNA reads TGTGCCAGCAGTTCCGGGACAAACCAGCCCCAGCATTTT.

The chain recombines TRBV6-5 with TRBJ2-5; D possibly corresponds to TRBD1 (6 bases). The CDR3 has 15 amino acids. Per the germline V gene, CDR1 is MNHEY and CDR2 is SVGAGI. Trimming cost V 0 bases and J 1 base, with 9 bases left between them. The DNA of the CDR3 is TGTGCCAGCAGTTACTCAGAAGGGGGCCAAGAGACCCAGTACTTC. Translating it yields CASSYSEGGQETQYF.

CDR3 residues: CAISESLIQETQYF. The CDR3 DNA reads as TGTGCCATCAGTGAGTCGTTAATCCAAGAGACCCAGTACTTC. The J gene is TRBJ2-5, the V gene TRBV10-3; D is undetermined. This CDR3 spans 14 amino acids. Deletions cut 0 bases from V and 1 base from J, with 6 bases between. Per germline, CDR1 ENHRY and CDR2 SYGVKD.

The rearrangement links TRBV21-1 to TRBJ2-7; the DNA was not compared with TRBD2, the D call given in the table. TRBV21-1 is tagged as a pseudogene. This CDR3 contains 12 residues. The CDR3 reads CASGLELYEQYF. The CDR3 DNA reads TGTGCCAGCGGACTGGAGCTCTACGAGCAGTACTTC.

V usage is TRBV7-3 and J usage is TRBJ2-7; tentatively, D is TRBD2 (5 bases). The germline V and J ends were trimmed by 4 bases and 5 bases, with 12 bases remaining between them. The CDR3 length is 13 residues. Germline assignment: CDR1 SGHTA and CDR2 FQGTGA. In DNA, the CDR3 is TGTGCCAGCAGCTCCTCCCCCGGGGACGAGCAGTACTTC. Translating gives CASSSSPGDEQYF.

J is TRBJ2-1 and V is TRBV6-4; 10 positions agree with TRBD2. J lost 8 bases, V lost 5 bases, and 9 bases had no gene match. This CDR3 region has 15 residues. Germline-derived CDR1 and CDR2 are MRHNA and SNTAGT. CDR3 sequence: CASSPLAGERDEQFF. The CDR3 DNA reads TGTGCCAGCAGTCCCCTAGCGGGAGAACGGGATGAGCAGTTCTTC.

This clone has just one count. The chain employs TRBV6-6 and TRBJ2-1; 10 bases are a match to TRBD2. The CDR3 has 14 residues. Germline CDR1 MNHNY, CDR2 SVGAGI (reference sequence). Trimming at V came to 5 bases and at J to 6 bases, leaving 4 bases not matched to a gene. In nucleotides, the CDR3 is TGTGCCAGCAGTCCCCGGACTAGCGGCAATGAGCAGTTCTTC. Amino acids: CASSPRTSGNEQFF.

V and J are TRBV6-1 and TRBJ2-1; 12 bases agree with TRBD2. The J segment lost 10 bases and the V segment lost 3 bases, leaving 4 bases of the junction unmatched. The CDR3 contains 14 residues. The V gene's germline CDR1 is MNHNS and CDR2 SASEGT. The CDR3 DNA sequence: TGTGCCAGCAGTGATTGGCTAGCGGGAGGGGAGCAGTTCTTC. Protein product: CASSDWLAGGEQFF.